The present entry profiles one T cell receptor beta chain with its context. The target antigen is unknown. J lost 8 bases, V lost 3 bases, and 3 bases had no gene match. Germline CDR1 and CDR2: MDHEN and SYDVKM. The CDR3 is made up of 15 amino acids. The sample comes from a study of T cell responses to AZD1222 COVID-19 vaccine. Study-wide findings and caveats: Spike-specific TCR breadth and depth rose after two AZD1222 doses.

The assay was immunoSEQ multiplex PCR, and TCRdb's table has in-frame clones only and misses some. This sample yields some 280,000 clones, of which roughly 93% are seen a single time; 0.5% to 0.7% belongs to the top ten. The receptor comes from an adult who received the AZD1222 COVID-19 vaccine. Source: peripheral blood, taken 28 days after the second AZD1222 dose. The chain recombines TRBV28 with TRBJ2-1, with 14 bases that match TRBD2. CDR3 in amino acids: CASSLGLAGVDEQFF. CDR3 sequence (DNA): TGTGCCAGCAGTTTGGGACTAGCGGGAGTTGATGAGCAGTTCTTC.